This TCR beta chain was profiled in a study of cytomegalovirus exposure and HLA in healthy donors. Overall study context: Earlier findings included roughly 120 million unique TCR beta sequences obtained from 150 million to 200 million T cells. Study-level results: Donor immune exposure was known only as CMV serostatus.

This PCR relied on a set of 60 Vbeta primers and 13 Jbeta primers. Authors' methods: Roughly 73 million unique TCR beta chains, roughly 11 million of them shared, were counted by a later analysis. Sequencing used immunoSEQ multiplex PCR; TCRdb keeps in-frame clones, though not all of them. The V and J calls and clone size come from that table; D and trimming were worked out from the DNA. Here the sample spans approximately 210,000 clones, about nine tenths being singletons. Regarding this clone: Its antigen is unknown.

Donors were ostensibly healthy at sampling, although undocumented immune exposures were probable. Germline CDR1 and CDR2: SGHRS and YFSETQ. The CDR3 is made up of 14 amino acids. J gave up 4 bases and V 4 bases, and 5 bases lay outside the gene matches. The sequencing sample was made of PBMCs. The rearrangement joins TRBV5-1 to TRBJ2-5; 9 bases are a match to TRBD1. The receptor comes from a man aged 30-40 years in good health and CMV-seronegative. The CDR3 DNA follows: TGCGCCAGCAGCCCCACAGGGGGCGGAGAGACCCAGTACTTC. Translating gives CASSPTGGGETQYF. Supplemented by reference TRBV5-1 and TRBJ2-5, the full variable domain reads KAGVTQTPRYLIKTRGQQVTLSCSPISGHRSVSWYQQTPGQGLQFLFEYFSETQRNKGNFPGRFSGRQFSNSRSEMNVSTLELGDSALYLCASSPTGGGETQYFGPGTRLLVL.